This TCR beta chain is from a study of memory B cells and T cells in multiple sclerosis. The study's findings and limits: Compartments had unequal clone-set sizes, affecting shared clonotype counts.

TCRdb keeps only in-frame clones here, not all; method: immunoSEQ multiplex PCR. The profile shows roughly 12,000 clones, approximately 84% of them singletons. Separate sequencing covered autoproliferating (CFSE-dim) and non-proliferating (CFSE-high) T cells from stimulus-free culture. Replicate wells were pooled after less than eight days of stimulus-free culture of roughly 5x10^7 CFSE-labeled PBMCs. Regarding this clone: Its antigen is still unknown.

V was pared by 2 bases and J by 0 bases, with 14 bases between. This CDR3 has 17 residues. The V gene's germline CDR1 is MNHNS and CDR2 SASEGT. This receptor was obtained from a human donor with multiple sclerosis. The sequencing input was PBMCs from blood kept in culture. The chain has TRBV6-1 and TRBJ2-1; no clear D gene. The CDR3 region is CASSEYPRIASYNEQFF. CDR3 DNA: TGTGCCAGCAGTGAATATCCCAGAATCGCCTCCTACAATGAGCAGTTCTTC.